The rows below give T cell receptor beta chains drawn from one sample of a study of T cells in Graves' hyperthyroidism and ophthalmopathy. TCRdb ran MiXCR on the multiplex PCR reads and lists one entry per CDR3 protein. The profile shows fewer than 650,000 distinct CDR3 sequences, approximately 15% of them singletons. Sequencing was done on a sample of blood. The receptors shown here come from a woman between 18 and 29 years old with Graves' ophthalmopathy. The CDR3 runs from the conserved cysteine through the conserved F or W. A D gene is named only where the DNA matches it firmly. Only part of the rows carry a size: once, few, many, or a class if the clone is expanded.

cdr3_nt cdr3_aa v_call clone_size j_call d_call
TGTGCCAGCAGCAATTTGGTGGGGAGAACAGGGAGCACAGATACGCAGTATTTT CASSNLVGRTGSTDTQYF TRBV7-6 many TRBJ2-3 -
TGTGCCAGCAGCTATGGGGGTTGGGGGACTAGTAATGAGCAGTTCTTC CASSYGGWGTSNEQFF TRBV11-1 many TRBJ2-1 TRBD2
TGTGCCAGCAGCCAATCGCGACAGGGCGGCTACACCTTC CASSQSRQGGYTF TRBV11-2 many TRBJ1-2 TRBD1
TGTGCCAGTAGTCTCCTCGCCGGAGGACTAGCGACTGAAAATGAGCAGTTCTTC CASSLLAGGLATENEQFF TRBV19 many TRBJ2-1 TRBD2
TGTGCCAGCAGAGACAGGGCGCGGCCCACTGAAGCTTTCTTT CASRDRARPTEAFF TRBV2 many TRBJ1-1 TRBD1
TGTGCCAGCAGCGACGCCTTAGCCAAAAACATTCAGTACTTC CASSDALAKNIQYF TRBV7-2 - TRBJ2-4 -
TGTGCCAGTAGTATTTCCGGGACAGGGGCCGGGGAGCTGTTTTTT CASSISGTGAGELFF TRBV19 few TRBJ2-2 TRBD1
TGTGCCAGCAGTTACGACACTGAAAAACTGTTTTTT CASSYDTEKLFF TRBV7-3 many TRBJ1-4 -
TGTGCCAGCAGCTTAGCCAAGCAAGAGACCCAGTACTTC CASSLAKQETQYF TRBV7-6 many TRBJ2-5 -
TGTGCCAGTAGTCCTAGCAGCACCGGGGAGCTGTTTTTT CASSPSSTGELFF TRBV19 few TRBJ2-2 -
TGCAGCGTTGGGGTTCAGGGGGCTAGGGGGACTGAAGCTTTCTTT CSVGVQGARGTEAFF TRBV29-1 many TRBJ1-1 TRBD1
TGTGCCAGCAGTTCCTCGGGACAGGACCACGAGCAGTACTTC CASSSSGQDHEQYF TRBV6-5 many TRBJ2-7 TRBD1
TGTGCCAGCAGATACCCGATTTCCGACAGGGGGGGCGGCTACACCTTC CASRYPISDRGGGYTF TRBV28 few TRBJ1-2 TRBD1
TGTGCCAGCAGCCAAGACTGGGAACAGGGAGGCACAGATACGCAGTATTTT CASSQDWEQGGTDTQYF TRBV4-2 many TRBJ2-3 -
TGTGCCAGCAGCAACTACCTACAGGAGGGCTCCTACAATGAGCAGTTCTTC CASSNYLQEGSYNEQFF TRBV11-2 many TRBJ2-1 -
TGTGCCAGTAGTGTAACAGGGAGAGGCACTGAAGCTTCCTTT CASSVTGRGTEASF TRBV19 - TRBJ1-1 -
TGTGCCAGTAGTATAGAGGGGCTGAATCAGCCCCAGCATTTT CASSIEGLNQPQHF TRBV19 few TRBJ1-5 -
TGTGCCAGGGGCGAGGGGGGGGGACAGGGGGACACTGAAGCTTTCTTT CARGEGGGQGDTEAFF TRBV28 - TRBJ1-1 TRBD1
TGTGCCAGCTCACCCACAGGGATGGCTTTCTTT CASSPTGMAFF TRBV18 - TRBJ1-1 -
TGTGCCAGCAGTTTAAGGGGAAGTGTTAGGGAAAAACTGTTTTTT CASSLRGSVREKLFF TRBV28 many TRBJ1-4 -
TGTGCCAGCAGTTATTATACCGGGGACAGGGGTACGCTAGCGGGATGGTATGAGCAGTTCTTC CASSYYTGDRGTLAGWYEQFF TRBV6-1 few TRBJ2-1 -
TGCGCCAGCAGCTTACCGGGACAGGGGGTGGGTGAAGCTTTCTTT CASSLPGQGVGEAFF TRBV5-1 - TRBJ1-1 TRBD1
TGTGCCAGCAGCTTTACCGACGACACTGAAGCTTTCTTT CASSFTDDTEAFF TRBV11-3 many TRBJ1-1 -
TGTGCCAGCAGCTCACAATTAGGCACTGAAGCTTTCTTT CASSSQLGTEAFF TRBV7-2 many TRBJ1-1 -
TGTGCCAGCAGTTTACAGGGAGATAGCAATCAGCCCCAGCATTTT CASSLQGDSNQPQHF TRBV28 many TRBJ1-5 -
TGCGCCAGCAGCCAAGCGCGGACTAGCGGGACAGGCACAGATACGCAGTATTTT CASSQARTSGTGTDTQYF TRBV4-3 many TRBJ2-3 TRBD2
TGTGCCAGCAGCTTATGGCTGGGGGACACTGAAGCTTTCTTT CASSLWLGDTEAFF TRBV7-2 few TRBJ1-1 -
TGTGCCAGCAGCTTAGAGGGACAGGACACCGGGGAGCTGTTTTTT CASSLEGQDTGELFF TRBV13 many TRBJ2-2 TRBD1
TGTGCCAGCAGCCCTACAGGGATACTCACAGATACGCAGTATTTT CASSPTGILTDTQYF TRBV3-1 many TRBJ2-3 -
TGTGTCAGCAGCTTAACCGGGACAGGGGATTACAATGAGCAGTTCTTC CVSSLTGTGDYNEQFF TRBV7-9 - TRBJ2-1 TRBD1
TGTGCCAGCAGCCAAGGTTCGAGGACAGGGGGCACTGAAGCTTTCTTT CASSQGSRTGGTEAFF TRBV4-2 - TRBJ1-1 TRBD1
TGTGCCAGCAGCGGGGGACCCACGTACCAAGAGACCCAGTACTTC CASSGGPTYQETQYF TRBV5-4 - TRBJ2-5 -